This T cell receptor (beta chain) came from a study of T cell repertoires in cytomegalovirus infection. Study summary: Indications of both CMV infection and matching HLA type were provided by public TCR beta signatures. General study results and limits: Based on cumulative public TCR beta family frequency, carriers of CMV plus the relevant HLA were identified. CMV-specific HLA-C-restricted TCR beta clonotypes dominated the ex vivo response.

Trimming took 4 bases from V and 8 from J, leaving 18 bases between them. This CDR3 is built from 14 residues. From germline, CDR1 is GTSNPN and CDR2 SVGIG (reference sequence). Via MiXCR, TCRdb re-called the reads, giving one row per CDR3 protein. The sample includes hundreds of thousands of distinct CDR3 sequences, less than 20% of them seen just once. This clonotype turned up a few times. The target antigen is unknown. The chain combines TRBV30 with TRBJ2-1, with a weak D call TRBD2 (6 bases). The sequence was obtained from a human donor in good health (CMV status not recorded). Some clones in this sample may be carry-over from other donors' samples. Sample: PBMCs. In nucleotides, the CDR3 is TGTGCCTGGAACATTCTAGCGATAGGAGATGAGCAGTTCTTC. This encodes CAWNILAIGDEQFF.